The entry that follows covers one T cell receptor beta chain sequence. Its antigen is not identified. Since the CDR3 does not end with the conserved phenylalanine or tryptophan, this likely comes from a read error. This specimen comes from a study of T-cell reconstitution after alpha-beta-depleted transplantation in children. Library preparation (for TCRbeta) was performed with unique molecular identifiers. TCRdb independently ran MiXCR on the PCR reads; one entry per CDR3 protein. The data show under 250,000 distinct CDR3 sequences, under 20% seen once. Study findings and constraints: T-cell counts and diversity at one year following transplant were attributed mainly to newly produced T cells. Reportedly, roughly two months post-transplant, alpha-beta T cells arose from several hundred expanded graft clones. For some patients, TCRbeta diversity was high at day 60 because of recipient T cells and thymic progenitors that survived.

This CDR3 comprises 12 residues. The germline gives CDR1 ENHRY, CDR2 SYGVKD. Deletions cut 3 bases from V and 5 bases from J, with 7 bases between. The sequence derives from a male patient aged 2-15 years who had a stem cell transplant for acute lymphoblastic leukemia, so the T cells may come from the graft donor. Sequences were derived from PBMCs, mostly from graft donor cells, sampled 360 days after TCRalphabeta/CD19-depleted stem cell transplant. The gene calls are TRBV10-3 and TRBJ2-5; D gene unclear. CDR3 in DNA: TGTGCCATCAGTGACTTTTCCGAGACCCAGTACTGC. Protein sequence: CAISDFSETQYC.